This T cell receptor (beta chain) was identified in a study of OX40 agonist ivuxolimab in advanced cancers. As for the study in general: The patients' treatment was ivuxolimab, an agonistic anti-OX40 (CD134) antibody. Subjects had a mean age of around 60 years, with a range of about 20 to 85; just over 80% were male.

Clones were sequenced by immunoSEQ multiplex PCR, and TCRdb holds only the in-frame ones, with some missing. The sample contains tens of thousands of clones, roughly 87% of which appear only once. The sample in question was CD4+ or CD8+ T cells sorted from blood, obtained in a trial of the OX40 agonist ivuxolimab. This TCR derives from an adult with an advanced solid tumor such as melanoma, head and neck, liver or kidney cancer.

The CDR3 nucleotides read TGTGCCAGCTCAAGCAATGAGCAGTTCTTC. Residues: CASSSNEQFF. This chain connects TRBV18 to TRBJ2-1, with D unclear. The length of the CDR3 is 10 residues. Germline CDR1 and CDR2: KGHSH and LQKENI. Deletions cut 5 bases from V and 6 bases from J, with 2 bases between.